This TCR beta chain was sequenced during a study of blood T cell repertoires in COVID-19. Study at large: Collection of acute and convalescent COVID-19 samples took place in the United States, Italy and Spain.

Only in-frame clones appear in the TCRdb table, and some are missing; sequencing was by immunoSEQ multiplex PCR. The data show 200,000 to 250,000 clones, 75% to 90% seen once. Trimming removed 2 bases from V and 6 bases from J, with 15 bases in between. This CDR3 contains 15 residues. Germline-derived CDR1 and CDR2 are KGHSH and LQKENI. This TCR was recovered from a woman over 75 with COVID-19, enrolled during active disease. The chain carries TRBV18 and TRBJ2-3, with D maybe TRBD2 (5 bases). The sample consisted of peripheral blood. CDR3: CASSPTGFSRDTQYF. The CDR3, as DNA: TGTGCCAGCTCACCAACGGGGTTTAGTAGGGATACGCAGTATTTT. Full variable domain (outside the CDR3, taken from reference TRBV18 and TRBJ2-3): NAGVMQNPRHLVRRRGQEARLRCSPMKGHSHVYWYRQLPEEGLKFMVYLQKENIIDESGMPKERFSAEFPKEGPSILRIQQVVRGDSAAYFCASSPTGFSRDTQYFGPGTRLTVL.